The clone carrying this T cell receptor (beta chain) was seen only a few times. This sample was taken from a study of blood T cell repertoires in COVID-19. Turning to the study itself: Acute and convalescent COVID-19 specimens originated in the United States, Italy and Spain. In each case, the material was cDNA or gDNA derived from T cells, B-cell-depleted T cells, or PBMCs.

Methods used by the authors: Reference gene primer amplification gave nucleated cell count estimates. Assay: immunoSEQ multiplex PCR; the TCRdb copy retains only in-frame clones and omits some. D and trimming come from the DNA, and the V and J calls and clone size come from that table. In the table there are just over 95,000 clones, around 81% of which are singletons. The sample was peripheral blood. This TCR was sampled from a man between 60 and 70 years old with acute or convalescent COVID-19.

The CDR3 loop is CASRISGQLNSPLHF. CDR3 bases: TGTGCCAGCAGGATATCGGGACAGCTAAATTCACCCCTCCACTTT. This chain joins TRBV6-5 and TRBJ1-6; TRBD1 matches 7 bases. Trimming removed 6 bases from V and 7 bases from J; junction bases left unmatched: 9. Per germline, CDR1 MNHEY and CDR2 SVGAGI. This CDR3 contains 15 residues.